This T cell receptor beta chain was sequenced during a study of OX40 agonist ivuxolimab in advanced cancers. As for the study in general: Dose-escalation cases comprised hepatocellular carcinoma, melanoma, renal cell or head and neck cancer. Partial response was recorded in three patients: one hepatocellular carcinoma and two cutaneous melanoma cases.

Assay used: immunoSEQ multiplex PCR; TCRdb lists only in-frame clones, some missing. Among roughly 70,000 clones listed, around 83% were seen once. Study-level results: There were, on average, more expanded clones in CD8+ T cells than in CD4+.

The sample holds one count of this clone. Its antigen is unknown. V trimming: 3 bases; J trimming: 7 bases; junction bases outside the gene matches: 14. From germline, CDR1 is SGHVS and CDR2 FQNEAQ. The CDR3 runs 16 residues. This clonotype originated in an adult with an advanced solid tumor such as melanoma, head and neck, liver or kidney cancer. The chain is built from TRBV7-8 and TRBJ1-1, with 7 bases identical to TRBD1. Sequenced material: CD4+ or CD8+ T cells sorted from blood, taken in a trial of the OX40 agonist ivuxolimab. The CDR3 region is CASSFNPLNRGGEAFF. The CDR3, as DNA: TGTGCCAGCAGCTTCAACCCCCTGAACAGGGGTGGTGAAGCTTTCTTT.